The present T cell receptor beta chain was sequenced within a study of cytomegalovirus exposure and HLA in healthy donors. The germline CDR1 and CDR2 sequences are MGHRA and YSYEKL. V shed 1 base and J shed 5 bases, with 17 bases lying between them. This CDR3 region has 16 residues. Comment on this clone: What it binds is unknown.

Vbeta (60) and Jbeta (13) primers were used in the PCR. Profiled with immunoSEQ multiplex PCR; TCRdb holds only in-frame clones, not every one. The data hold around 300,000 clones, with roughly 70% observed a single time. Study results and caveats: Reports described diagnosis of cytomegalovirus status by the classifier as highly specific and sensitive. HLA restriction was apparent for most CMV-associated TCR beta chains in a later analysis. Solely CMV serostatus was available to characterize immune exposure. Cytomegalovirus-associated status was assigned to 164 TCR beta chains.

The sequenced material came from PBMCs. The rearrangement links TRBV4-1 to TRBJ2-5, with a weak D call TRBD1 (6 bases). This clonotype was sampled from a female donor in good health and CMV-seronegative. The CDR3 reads CASSQGTAPRGETQYF. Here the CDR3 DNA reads TGCGCCAGCAGCCAAGGGACAGCCCCGAGGGGCGAGACCCAGTACTTC.